This T cell receptor (beta chain) was identified during a study of T cells in Graves' hyperthyroidism and ophthalmopathy. RNA transcripts yielded amplified TCR beta CDR3 regions. First-round RT-PCR with HTBI primers amplified the TCR CDR3 region. A single record per CDR3 protein comes from TCRdb applying MiXCR to the multiplex PCR reads. The table records 600,000 to 700,000 distinct CDR3 sequences, 40% to 55% of them present only once. Study-wide points: Blood samples included most of the expanded thyroid clonotypes exceeding 0.001. A 13 V-J model separated ophthalmopathy from stable hyperthyroidism. The model foresaw ophthalmopathy a median roughly 6.5 months prior to onset.

From germline, CDR1 is SGHAT and CDR2 FQNNGV. V gave up 5 bases and J gave up 0 bases, with 10 bases separating them. The CDR3 length is 14 residues. As to this clonotype: What it binds is not known. A single base separates this from a much larger clone, so it may be a read error.

Orbital computed tomography, thyroid ultrasound, serum thyroxine and TRAb, and clinical symptoms together informed the diagnoses. The chain links TRBV11-2 to TRBJ1-1; D may be TRBD1 (6 bases). The sequenced material came from peripheral blood or thyroid tissue (not recorded which). The source of this sequence is an adult man with Graves' disease, either hyperthyroidism or ophthalmopathy (not recorded which). The CDR3 DNA follows: TGTGCCAGCAGCCCGAGGGACATGAACACTGAAGCTTTCTTT. This sequence encodes CASSPRDMNTEAFF. The full variable domain, completed using reference TRBV11-2 and TRBJ1-1, is EAGVAQSPRYKIIEKRQSVAFWCNPISGHATLYWYQQILGQGPKLLIQFQNNGVVDDSQLPKDRFSAERLKGVDSTLKIQPAKLEDSAVYLCASSPRDMNTEAFFGQGTRLTVV.